These T cell receptor beta chains were read from a single sample in a study of patients and donors after allogeneic stem cell transplantation. MiXCR was run by TCRdb on the RT-PCR reads, yielding one entry per CDR3 protein. The repertoire has about 960,000 distinct CDR3 sequences, more than 15% of them found once; the top ten carry roughly 6%. Material: blood, either unsorted or a sorted T cell fraction (not recorded which). These receptors came from a human donor who was either an allogeneic HSCT recipient or a stem cell or donor lymphocyte infusion donor (not recorded which). It is not recorded whose cells these are; they may come from a transplant donor. Both conserved end residues are part of each CDR3. Fields, in order: D gene, J gene, V gene, clone size, CDR3 protein, CDR3 DNA. A D gene is named only where the DNA matches it firmly. Clone sizes are given selectively: once, few, many, or a class where the clone is expanded.

D gene: .
J gene: TRBJ1-1
V gene: TRBV6-5
clone size: .
CDR3 protein: CASSWGAWSGNTEAFF
CDR3 DNA: TGTGCCAGCAGTTGGGGGGCATGGTCAGGAAACACTGAAGCTTTCTTT

D gene: .
J gene: TRBJ1-3
V gene: TRBV4-3
clone size: .
CDR3 protein: CASSQATASGNTIYF
CDR3 DNA: TGCGCCAGCAGCCAAGCGACAGCCTCTGGAAACACCATATATTTT

D gene: .
J gene: TRBJ2-2
V gene: TRBV2
clone size: few
CDR3 protein: CASSPGTQNTGELFF
CDR3 DNA: TGTGCCAGCAGCCCCGGGACTCAGAACACCGGGGAGCTGTTTTTT

D gene: .
J gene: TRBJ1-3
V gene: TRBV25-1
clone size: .
CDR3 protein: CASSVAHSGNTIYF
CDR3 DNA: TGTGCCAGCAGTGTGGCACATTCTGGAAACACCATATATTTT

D gene: .
J gene: TRBJ2-1
V gene: TRBV4-2
clone size: few
CDR3 protein: CASSRRGEGDEQFF
CDR3 DNA: TGTGCCAGCAGCCGCCGGGGAGAGGGTGATGAGCAGTTCTTC

D gene: .
J gene: TRBJ1-1
V gene: TRBV10-3
clone size: .
CDR3 protein: CACIGFQGTEAFF
CDR3 DNA: TGTGCCTGTATCGGCTTTCAAGGCACTGAAGCTTTCTTT

D gene: TRBD1
J gene: TRBJ2-5
V gene: TRBV10-3
clone size: .
CDR3 protein: CAISDRGGKQETQYF
CDR3 DNA: TGTGCCATCAGCGACAGGGGGGGGAAACAAGAGACCCAGTACTTC

D gene: .
J gene: TRBJ2-5
V gene: TRBV20-1
clone size: few
CDR3 protein: CSARDIRQGKTQYF
CDR3 DNA: TGCAGTGCTAGAGACATCCGTCAGGGGAAGACCCAGTACTTC

D gene: .
J gene: TRBJ1-2
V gene: TRBV4-3
clone size: few
CDR3 protein: CASSQESRGDGYTF
CDR3 DNA: TGCGCCAGCAGCCAAGAAAGCAGGGGAGATGGCTACACCTTC

D gene: .
J gene: TRBJ1-1
V gene: TRBV5-1
clone size: .
CDR3 protein: CASSLEGAGPNTEAFF
CDR3 DNA: TGCGCCAGCAGCTTGGAAGGCGCAGGCCCGAACACTGAAGCTTTCTTT

D gene: .
J gene: TRBJ2-2
V gene: TRBV7-2
clone size: many
CDR3 protein: CASSLSDYPTGELFF
CDR3 DNA: TGTGCCAGCAGCTTGTCGGACTACCCTACCGGGGAGCTGTTTTTT

D gene: .
J gene: TRBJ2-3
V gene: TRBV3-1
clone size: .
CDR3 protein: CASSQDISLGGADTQYF
CDR3 DNA: TGTGCCAGCAGCCAAGATATCTCCCTAGGAGGGGCAGATACGCAGTATTTT

D gene: .
J gene: TRBJ2-7
V gene: TRBV12-3/TRBV12-4
clone size: few
CDR3 protein: CASSPLRGMNYEQYF
CDR3 DNA: TGTGCCAGCAGCCCATTGAGGGGGATGAACTACGAGCAGTACTTC

D gene: .
J gene: TRBJ2-1
V gene: TRBV6-2/TRBV6-3
clone size: many
CDR3 protein: CASSPLANEQFF
CDR3 DNA: TGTGCCAGCTCACCCCTAGCGAATGAGCAGTTCTTC

D gene: .
J gene: TRBJ2-5
V gene: TRBV29-1
clone size: few
CDR3 protein: CSSAGAPETQYF
CDR3 DNA: TGCAGCTCAGCCGGGGCCCCAGAGACCCAGTACTTC

D gene: TRBD2
J gene: TRBJ2-7
V gene: TRBV2
clone size: .
CDR3 protein: CASSGERETHEQYF
CDR3 DNA: TGTGCCAGCAGTGGGGAGCGGGAGACCCACGAGCAGTACTTC

D gene: TRBD1
J gene: TRBJ2-7
V gene: TRBV9
clone size: .
CDR3 protein: CASSPRGQLYEQYF
CDR3 DNA: TGTGCCAGCAGCCCCCGGGGACAGCTCTACGAGCAGTACTTC

D gene: TRBD1
J gene: TRBJ2-1
V gene: TRBV2
clone size: few
CDR3 protein: CASSGRQGSYEQFF
CDR3 DNA: TGTGCCAGCAGTGGAAGACAGGGGAGCTATGAGCAGTTCTTC

D gene: TRBD2
J gene: TRBJ2-3
V gene: TRBV7-8
clone size: many
CDR3 protein: CASSLIAGKKDTQYF
CDR3 DNA: TGTGCCAGCAGCTTAATAGCGGGAAAGAAAGATACGCAGTATTTT

D gene: .
J gene: TRBJ2-1
V gene: TRBV27
clone size: .
CDR3 protein: CASTLSGEQFF
CDR3 DNA: TGTGCCAGCACCCTCTCCGGTGAGCAGTTCTTC

D gene: .
J gene: TRBJ2-7
V gene: TRBV4-1
clone size: few
CDR3 protein: CASSLLPGPDYEQYF
CDR3 DNA: TGCGCCAGCAGCCTATTACCGGGACCAGACTACGAGCAGTACTTC

D gene: TRBD2
J gene: TRBJ2-3
V gene: TRBV29-1
clone size: many
CDR3 protein: CSVASGSSTDTQYF
CDR3 DNA: TGCAGCGTTGCTAGCGGGAGCAGTACAGATACGCAGTATTTT

D gene: .
J gene: TRBJ1-4
V gene: TRBV5-1
clone size: many
CDR3 protein: CASSTTGREGEKLFF
CDR3 DNA: TGCGCCAGCAGCACCACAGGGAGAGAGGGAGAAAAACTGTTTTTT

D gene: .
J gene: TRBJ2-3
V gene: TRBV4-3
clone size: .
CDR3 protein: CASSQQRGSTDTQYF
CDR3 DNA: TGCGCCAGCAGCCAACAGCGAGGGAGCACAGATACGCAGTATTTT

D gene: .
J gene: TRBJ1-4
V gene: TRBV7-9
clone size: few
CDR3 protein: CASSPRSQGSNEKLFF
CDR3 DNA: TGTGCCAGCAGCCCTCGGTCCCAGGGGTCTAATGAAAAACTGTTTTTT

D gene: TRBD1
J gene: TRBJ2-3
V gene: TRBV12-3/TRBV12-4
clone size: few
CDR3 protein: CAIPADRSTDTQYF
CDR3 DNA: TGTGCCATCCCGGCGGACAGGTCAACAGATACGCAGTATTTT

D gene: .
J gene: TRBJ2-7
V gene: TRBV9
clone size: few
CDR3 protein: CASSVEGGYPSSYEQYF
CDR3 DNA: TGTGCCAGCAGCGTAGAGGGCGGCTACCCGAGCTCCTACGAGCAGTACTTC

D gene: TRBD2
J gene: TRBJ2-1
V gene: TRBV5-1
clone size: few
CDR3 protein: CASSLGGAGVFNEQFF
CDR3 DNA: TGCGCCAGCAGCTTGGGGGGAGCGGGAGTCTTCAATGAGCAGTTCTTC

D gene: .
J gene: TRBJ2-7
V gene: TRBV12-3/TRBV12-4
clone size: .
CDR3 protein: CASSLGGVLYF
CDR3 DNA: TGTGCCAGCAGTTTAGGGGGGGTTCTGTACTTC

D gene: .
J gene: TRBJ2-1
V gene: TRBV15
clone size: .
CDR3 protein: CATSRDRGKANEQFF
CDR3 DNA: TGTGCCACCAGCAGAGACAGGGGTAAGGCGAATGAGCAGTTCTTC

D gene: .
J gene: TRBJ1-3
V gene: TRBV7-9
clone size: few
CDR3 protein: CASSPGSRYSGNTIYF
CDR3 DNA: TGTGCCAGCAGCCCAGGTAGTCGGTACTCTGGAAACACCATATATTTT

D gene: .
J gene: TRBJ2-1
V gene: TRBV7-2
clone size: many
CDR3 protein: CASSFTESDNDEQFF
CDR3 DNA: TGTGCCAGCAGCTTTACGGAGAGCGACAATGATGAGCAGTTCTTC

D gene: .
J gene: TRBJ1-6
V gene: TRBV4-3
clone size: .
CDR3 protein: CASSQGPYGDSPLHF
CDR3 DNA: TGCGCCAGCAGCCAAGGACCCTATGGCGATTCACCCCTCCACTTT

D gene: .
J gene: TRBJ1-5
V gene: TRBV6-1
clone size: few
CDR3 protein: CASSEVGSANQPQHF
CDR3 DNA: TGTGCCAGCAGTGAAGTTGGATCGGCCAATCAGCCCCAGCATTTT

D gene: .
J gene: TRBJ1-6
V gene: TRBV12-3/TRBV12-4
clone size: .
CDR3 protein: CASSLAEATPLHF
CDR3 DNA: TGTGCCAGCAGTTTAGCGGAGGCCACCCCCCTCCACTTT

D gene: .
J gene: TRBJ1-1
V gene: TRBV12-3/TRBV12-4
clone size: .
CDR3 protein: CASSLKAPRGNTEAFF
CDR3 DNA: TGTGCCAGCAGTTTAAAGGCCCCTCGGGGGAACACTGAAGCTTTCTTT

D gene: TRBD1
J gene: TRBJ2-5
V gene: TRBV3-1
clone size: few
CDR3 protein: CASSQGGQAGETQYF
CDR3 DNA: TGTGCCAGCAGCCAAGGTGGACAGGCGGGAGAGACCCAGTACTTC

D gene: .
J gene: TRBJ2-6
V gene: TRBV6-1
clone size: .
CDR3 protein: CASAGSGANVLTF
CDR3 DNA: TGTGCCAGCGCGGGGTCTGGGGCCAACGTCCTGACTTTC

D gene: .
J gene: TRBJ1-3
V gene: TRBV21-1
clone size: .
CDR3 protein: CASSKAADKPRRSTRFGNTIYF
CDR3 DNA: TGTGCCAGCAGCAAAGCGGCCGATAAGCCTAGGCGTTCGACCCGCTTCGGAAACACCATATATTTT

D gene: TRBD1
J gene: TRBJ2-2
V gene: TRBV20-1
clone size: many
CDR3 protein: CSATSRAKTGAGELFF
CDR3 DNA: TGCAGTGCAACCTCAAGGGCCAAGACAGGGGCCGGGGAGCTGTTTTTT

D gene: .
J gene: TRBJ2-1
V gene: TRBV9
clone size: .
CDR3 protein: CASSPRDSSSYNEQFF
CDR3 DNA: TGTGCCAGCAGCCCCCGCGATTCCTCCTCCTACAATGAGCAGTTCTTC

D gene: .
J gene: TRBJ1-1
V gene: TRBV10-3
clone size: .
CDR3 protein: CAISEWGVDTEAFF
CDR3 DNA: TGTGCCATCAGTGAATGGGGGGTCGACACTGAAGCTTTCTTT

D gene: .
J gene: TRBJ2-7
V gene: TRBV10-3
clone size: many
CDR3 protein: CAISESTGSYEQYF
CDR3 DNA: TGTGCCATCAGTGAGTCGACGGGGAGCTACGAGCAGTACTTC

D gene: .
J gene: TRBJ2-3
V gene: TRBV5-1
clone size: .
CDR3 protein: CASSAGGSPRATDTQYF
CDR3 DNA: TGCGCCAGCAGCGCCGGTGGCAGTCCTAGGGCCACAGATACGCAGTATTTT

D gene: .
J gene: TRBJ2-2
V gene: TRBV4-3
clone size: .
CDR3 protein: CASSLQRGRAGELFF
CDR3 DNA: TGCGCCAGCAGCCTTCAAAGGGGACGAGCCGGGGAGCTGTTTTTT

D gene: .
J gene: TRBJ2-3
V gene: TRBV12-3/TRBV12-4
clone size: many
CDR3 protein: CASNPGVKGSDTQYF
CDR3 DNA: TGTGCCAGCAATCCAGGGGTTAAGGGGTCAGATACGCAGTATTTT

D gene: .
J gene: TRBJ2-1
V gene: TRBV18
clone size: .
CDR3 protein: CASSPRDTVFNEQFF
CDR3 DNA: TGTGCCAGCTCACCACGGGACACCGTTTTCAATGAGCAGTTCTTC

D gene: .
J gene: TRBJ2-1
V gene: TRBV5-1
clone size: .
CDR3 protein: CASSPERGPTGNEQFF
CDR3 DNA: TGCGCCAGCAGCCCTGAGCGCGGCCCAACCGGCAATGAGCAGTTCTTC

D gene: .
J gene: TRBJ2-7
V gene: TRBV6-1
clone size: .
CDR3 protein: CASSDRPPRGEQYF
CDR3 DNA: TGTGCCAGCAGCGACCGACCCCCTCGTGGCGAGCAGTACTTC

D gene: .
J gene: TRBJ1-2
V gene: TRBV5-1
clone size: few
CDR3 protein: CASSIQAGATLYGYTF
CDR3 DNA: TGCGCCAGCAGCATTCAGGCAGGGGCCACCCTCTATGGCTACACCTTC

D gene: TRBD1
J gene: TRBJ2-5
V gene: TRBV4-3
clone size: once
CDR3 protein: CASSQDTGEQETQYF
CDR3 DNA: TGCGCCAGCAGCCAAGACACAGGGGAACAAGAGACCCAGTACTTC

D gene: TRBD1
J gene: TRBJ2-7
V gene: TRBV12-3/TRBV12-4
clone size: few
CDR3 protein: CASSLTRTGHEQYF
CDR3 DNA: TGTGCCAGCAGTTTAACCCGGACAGGGCACGAGCAGTACTTC

D gene: .
J gene: TRBJ2-3
V gene: TRBV10-3
clone size: few
CDR3 protein: CAITAGTHLRDTQYF
CDR3 DNA: TGTGCCATCACCGCCGGGACTCACCTCAGGGATACGCAGTATTTT

D gene: .
J gene: TRBJ2-7
V gene: TRBV27
clone size: .
CDR3 protein: CASSLVFGGPYEQYF
CDR3 DNA: TGTGCCAGCAGTTTAGTCTTCGGGGGGCCCTACGAGCAGTACTTC

D gene: .
J gene: TRBJ2-7
V gene: TRBV15
clone size: .
CDR3 protein: CATSRDLKAGTIYEQYF
CDR3 DNA: TGTGCCACCAGCAGAGATTTGAAAGCGGGTACCATCTACGAGCAGTACTTC